The rows below give T cell receptor beta chains drawn from one sample of a study of beta chain features in type 1 diabetes. Here immunoSEQ multiplex PCR was the method, and the copy in TCRdb shows in-frame clones only, minus some. This sample yields under 250,000 clones, of which approximately 14% are seen a single time; roughly 0.028% belongs to the top ten. The specimen was naive CD4+ T cells from blood. The receptor set was obtained from a woman between 35 and 50 years old in good health. Each CDR3 is given with its conserved first and last residue. Each record gives: V gene, J gene, D gene, CDR3 protein. A D gene is named only where the DNA matches it firmly.

V: TRBV11-2; J: TRBJ1-1; D: NA; CDR3: CASSLPSGGGTEAFF
V: TRBV6-1; J: TRBJ1-6; D: TRBD1; CDR3: CASSPGSRGSSPLHF
V: TRBV4-3; J: TRBJ2-3; D: TRBD1; CDR3: CASSHKTGEASTDTQYF
V: TRBV25-1; J: TRBJ1-5; D: TRBD1; CDR3: CASSPSGTGRGRDQPQHF
V: TRBV18; J: TRBJ2-3; D: TRBD1; CDR3: CASSRDRTPDTQYF
V: TRBV6-5; J: TRBJ2-7; D: TRBD2; CDR3: CASSLGSGLASEQYF
V: TRBV7-2; J: TRBJ1-2; D: NA; CDR3: CASSLYRVGGYTF
V: TRBV11-2; J: TRBJ2-7; D: TRBD2; CDR3: CASSTSGSSYEQYF
V: TRBV29-1; J: TRBJ1-1; D: TRBD1; CDR3: CSALDRERNTEAFF
V: TRBV25-1; J: TRBJ1-5; D: NA; CDR3: CASSSDSPFGPQHF
V: TRBV5-4; J: TRBJ2-5; D: TRBD1; CDR3: CASSPRDRMQETQYF
V: TRBV7-9; J: TRBJ2-1; D: NA; CDR3: CASSLALLSYNEQFF
V: TRBV6-1; J: TRBJ2-7; D: TRBD1; CDR3: CASIKTGGQSYEQYF
V: TRBV5-1; J: TRBJ2-1; D: TRBD2; CDR3: CASSLGGGIGFNEQFF
V: TRBV9; J: NA; D: NA; CDR3: CASGPSPGIYEQYF
V: TRBV14; J: TRBJ2-3; D: TRBD2; CDR3: CASSQDRKAGRTDTQYF
V: TRBV28; J: TRBJ1-4; D: NA; CDR3: CASSPPSAGAATNEKLFF
V: TRBV6-5; J: TRBJ2-2; D: NA; CDR3: CASSYLGQNTGELFF
V: TRBV4-3; J: TRBJ2-1; D: TRBD2; CDR3: CASSQDLRAGSYNEQFF
V: TRBV7-9; J: TRBJ2-7; D: NA; CDR3: CASSLYSLQGQISLGEQYF
V: TRBV18; J: TRBJ1-4; D: NA; CDR3: CASTRGATNEKLFF
V: TRBV27; J: TRBJ1-2; D: TRBD1; CDR3: CASSRDRVIYGYTF
V: TRBV7-2; J: TRBJ2-5; D: TRBD1; CDR3: CASSPPRGETQYF
V: TRBV19; J: TRBJ2-3; D: NA; CDR3: CASSISGSTDTQYF
V: TRBV19; J: TRBJ2-7; D: NA; CDR3: CASSGGPFRGGEQYF
V: TRBV15; J: TRBJ1-4; D: NA; CDR3: CATSRRQVIGNEKLFF
V: TRBV2; J: TRBJ1-3; D: NA; CDR3: CAKGTFASGNTIYF
V: TRBV2; J: TRBJ1-2; D: NA; CDR3: CASSTNYGYTF
V: TRBV9; J: TRBJ2-3; D: TRBD2; CDR3: CASSSGTRSTDTQYF